A selection of T cell receptor beta chains follows, all from one sample in a study of T cells in Graves' hyperthyroidism and ophthalmopathy. TCRdb fed the multiplex PCR reads into MiXCR, producing one record per CDR3 protein. The sample contains hundreds of thousands of distinct CDR3 sequences, approximately 20% of which appear only once. Material for sequencing was blood. These receptors came from a man in his forties or fifties with Graves' hyperthyroidism. The CDR3 runs from the conserved cysteine through the conserved F or W. A D gene is named only where the DNA matches it firmly. Some rows have no size entry. The others give once, few or many, or a class for an expanded clone.

len | j_gene | abundance | d_gene | v_gene | CDR3aa | CDR3nt
15 | TRBJ1-1 | many | . | TRBV4-3 | CASSQASGRYTEAFF | TGCGCCAGCAGCCAAGCGTCGGGGAGGTACACTGAAGCTTTCTTT
16 | TRBJ2-3 | few | . | TRBV4-2 | CASSRRGGSYTDTQYF | TGTGCCAGCAGCCGGCGGGGCGGTAGTTACACAGATACGCAGTATTTT
15 | TRBJ2-5 | many | . | TRBV9 | CASSVGTGAQETQYF | TGTGCCAGCAGCGTAGGGACGGGGGCACAAGAGACCCAGTACTTC
13 | TRBJ2-2 | many | . | TRBV20-1 | CSATGLNTGELFF | TGCAGTGCTACCGGACTAAACACCGGGGAGCTGTTTTTT
15 | TRBJ2-1 | many | TRBD2 | TRBV6-2/TRBV6-3 | CASRTGGGAYNEQFF | TGTGCCAGCAGGACCGGGGGGGGGGCCTACAATGAGCAGTTCTTC
14 | TRBJ1-2 | many | TRBD1 | TRBV5-1 | CASSDEQGAHGYTF | TGCGCCAGCAGCGACGAACAGGGGGCGCATGGCTACACCTTC
12 | TRBJ1-4 | . | . | TRBV29-1 | CSVTRDGEKLFF | TGCAGCGTTACCCGGGACGGCGAAAAACTGTTTTTT
14 | TRBJ2-5 | . | TRBD2 | TRBV24-1 | CATSDQRGGETQYF | TGTGCCACCAGTGACCAGCGGGGGGGAGAGACCCAGTACTTC
14 | TRBJ2-5 | many | . | TRBV5-1 | CASSSQQGAETQYF | TGCGCCAGCAGCTCTCAGCAGGGCGCAGAGACCCAGTACTTC
13 | TRBJ2-5 | few | . | TRBV10-3 | CASGARSEETQYF | TGTGCCAGCGGGGCTCGGTCCGAAGAGACCCAGTACTTC
19 | TRBJ2-1 | . | TRBD2 | TRBV11-2 | CASSLTWGTSGSSNNEQFF | TGTGCCAGCAGCCTCACCTGGGGGACTAGCGGGAGTTCGAACAATGAGCAGTTCTTC
12 | TRBJ2-3 | many | . | TRBV29-1 | CSVEVYTDTQYF | TGCAGCGTTGAGGTCTACACAGATACGCAGTATTTT
14 | TRBJ2-3 | many | TRBD2 | TRBV20-1 | CSAYPGLATDTQYF | TGCAGTGCTTACCCGGGACTAGCAACAGATACGCAGTATTTT
15 | TRBJ1-6 | . | . | TRBV7-6 | CASSLVNQGGSPLHF | TGTGCCAGCAGCTTAGTAAATCAGGGAGGTTCACCCCTCCACTTT
17 | TRBJ1-6 | few | TRBD1 | TRBV6-1 | CASSRMGETGAHSPLHF | TGTGCCAGCAGTCGTATGGGGGAAACAGGGGCTCACTCACCCCTCCACTTT
11 | TRBJ2-7 | . | . | TRBV2 | CASTRMGEQYF | TGTGCCAGCACACGGATGGGGGAGCAGTACTTC
15 | TRBJ2-5 | . | TRBD1 | TRBV18 | CASSPLRTGQETQYF | TGTGCCAGCTCACCCCTCCGGACAGGCCAAGAGACCCAGTACTTC
15 | TRBJ2-7 | few | TRBD2 | TRBV20-1 | CSASSGTSGGYEQYF | TGCAGTGCTAGTTCGGGGACTAGCGGGGGCTACGAGCAGTACTTC
16 | TRBJ2-6 | few | . | TRBV5-1 | CASSLEFLSGANVLTF | TGCGCCAGCAGCTTGGAGTTCCTCTCTGGGGCCAACGTCCTGACTTTC
14 | TRBJ2-2 | few | . | TRBV20-1 | CSARRNQRTGELFF | TGCAGTGCTAGGAGGAATCAGAGGACCGGGGAGCTGTTTTTT
21 | TRBJ2-3 | many | TRBD2 | TRBV7-3 | CASSLFGGGYGAGEHTDTQYF | TGTGCCAGCAGCTTATTCGGGGGGGGATACGGAGCGGGGGAGCACACAGATACGCAGTATTTT
15 | TRBJ1-1 | many | TRBD1 | TRBV7-9 | CASRSGRTGNTEAFF | TGTGCCAGCAGGTCCGGAAGGACAGGAAACACTGAAGCTTTCTTT
15 | TRBJ2-1 | many | TRBD2 | TRBV20-1 | CSARESGGAGNEQFF | TGCAGTGCTAGAGAAAGCGGGGGGGCCGGAAATGAGCAGTTCTTC
12 | TRBJ1-1 | many | . | TRBV12-3/TRBV12-4 | CASSLGQTEAFF | TGTGCCAGCAGTTTGGGGCAGACTGAAGCTTTCTTT
13 | TRBJ2-1 | . | TRBD2 | TRBV28 | CASSFPSGGYPFF | TGTGCCAGCAGTTTCCCTAGCGGGGGGTACCCGTTCTTC
14 | TRBJ1-2 | . | . | TRBV7-3 | CASSRLAGGRGYTF | TGTGCCAGCAGCCGACTAGCGGGGGGGCGCGGCTACACCTTC
16 | TRBJ1-3 | many | . | TRBV28 | CASSLAGAISGNTIYF | TGTGCCAGCAGTTTGGCAGGGGCGATCTCTGGAAACACCATATATTTT
13 | TRBJ2-2 | few | . | TRBV24-1 | CATGFLSTGELFF | TGTGCCACGGGATTTTTGAGCACCGGGGAGCTGTTTTTT
14 | TRBJ1-1 | . | . | TRBV4-3 | CASSQDRGYTEAFF | TGCGCCAGCAGCCAAGATAGGGGTTACACTGAAGCTTTCTTT